This T cell receptor beta chain came from a study of blood T cell repertoires in COVID-19. This CDR3 region has 13 residues. CDR1 and CDR2 (germline): SGHRS, YFSETQ. V was shortened by 2 bases and J by 8 bases, with 13 bases between the two germline ends. Sequenced by immunoSEQ multiplex PCR; TCRdb stores in-frame clones only, minus some. The sample lists roughly 360,000 clones; around 83% were seen once. The sequence derives from a woman in her forties or fifties who had recovered from COVID-19. The sample taken for sequencing was PBMCs or T cells enriched from blood (not recorded which). The chain uses TRBV5-1 and TRBJ1-2; the D gene is possibly TRBD1 (6 bases). CDR3 region: CASSFRDTSGYTF. DNA for the CDR3: TGCGCCAGCAGCTTCCGGGACACCTCCGGCTACACCTTC. Based on the CDR3 plus reference TRBV5-1 and TRBJ1-2, the full variable domain is KAGVTQTPRYLIKTRGQQVTLSCSPISGHRSVSWYQQTPGQGLQFLFEYFSETQRNKGNFPGRFSGRQFSNSRSEMNVSTLELGDSALYLCASSFRDTSGYTFGSGTRLTVV.